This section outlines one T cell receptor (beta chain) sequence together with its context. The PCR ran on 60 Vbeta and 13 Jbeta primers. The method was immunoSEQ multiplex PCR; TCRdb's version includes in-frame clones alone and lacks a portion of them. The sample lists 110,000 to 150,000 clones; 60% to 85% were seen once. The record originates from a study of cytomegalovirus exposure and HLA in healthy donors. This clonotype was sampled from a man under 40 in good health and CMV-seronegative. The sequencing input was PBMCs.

CDR3 nucleotide sequence: TGTGCCAGCAGCAAAGGGAAACAGGAACATCAGCCCCAGCATTTT. Encoded protein: CASSKGKQEHQPQHF. The rearrangement links TRBV21-1 to TRBJ1-5; the table's D call, TRBD1, was not checked against the DNA. TRBV21-1 is described as a pseudogene. The CDR3 sequence is 15 residues long.